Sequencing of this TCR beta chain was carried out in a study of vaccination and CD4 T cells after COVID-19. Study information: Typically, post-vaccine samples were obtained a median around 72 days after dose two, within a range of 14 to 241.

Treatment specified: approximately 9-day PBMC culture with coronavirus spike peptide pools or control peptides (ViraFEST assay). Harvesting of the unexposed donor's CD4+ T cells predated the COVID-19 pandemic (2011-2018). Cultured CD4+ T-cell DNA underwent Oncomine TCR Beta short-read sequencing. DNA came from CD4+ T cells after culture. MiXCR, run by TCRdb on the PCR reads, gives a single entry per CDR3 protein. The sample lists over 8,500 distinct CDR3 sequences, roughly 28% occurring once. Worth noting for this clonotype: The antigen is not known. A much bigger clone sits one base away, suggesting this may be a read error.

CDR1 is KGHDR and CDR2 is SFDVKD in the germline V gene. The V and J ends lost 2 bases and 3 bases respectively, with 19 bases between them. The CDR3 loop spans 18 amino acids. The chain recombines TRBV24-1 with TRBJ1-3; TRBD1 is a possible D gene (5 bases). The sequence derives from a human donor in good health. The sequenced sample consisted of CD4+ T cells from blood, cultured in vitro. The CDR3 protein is CATSDWKGQRFFGNTIYF. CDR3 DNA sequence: TGTGCCACCAGTGATTGGAAGGGGCAGCGCTTCTTTGGAAACACCATATATTTT.